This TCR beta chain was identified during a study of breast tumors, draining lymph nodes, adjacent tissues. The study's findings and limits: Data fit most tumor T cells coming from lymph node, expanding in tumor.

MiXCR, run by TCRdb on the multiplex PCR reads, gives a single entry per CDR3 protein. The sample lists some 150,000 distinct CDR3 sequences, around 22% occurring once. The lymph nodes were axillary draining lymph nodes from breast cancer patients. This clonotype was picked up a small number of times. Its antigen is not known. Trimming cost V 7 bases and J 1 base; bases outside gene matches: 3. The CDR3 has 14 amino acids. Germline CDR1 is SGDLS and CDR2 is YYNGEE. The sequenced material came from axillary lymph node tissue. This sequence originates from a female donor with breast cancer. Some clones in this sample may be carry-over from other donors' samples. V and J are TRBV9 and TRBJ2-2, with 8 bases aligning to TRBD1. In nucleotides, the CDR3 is TGTGCCAGCGGCGACAGGGGGAACACCGGGGAGCTGTTTTTT. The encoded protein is CASGDRGNTGELFF.